This T cell receptor beta chain was recovered during a study of neurological immune-mediated disorders. The cDNA came from 5'RACE, which used 10-nucleotide random UMIs. TCRdb recomputed calls from the 5' RACE reads with MiXCR, one row per CDR3 protein. The table has approximately 30,000 distinct CDR3 sequences, about 4% seen once; the top ten hold approximately 23%. At least ten counts were recorded for this clonotype. The group of healthy controls was made up of people who were blood bank volunteers in Maryland, USA. The T cells used for sorted libraries numbered 950,000 to 1,000,000, either CD4+ or CD8+. This CDR3 has 13 amino acids. From germline, CDR1 is SGHDN and CDR2 FVKESK. V lost 2 bases to trimming and J lost 4 bases, with 8 bases between them.

This chain connects TRBV14 to TRBJ1-1; D gene unclear. The sample taken for sequencing was CD4+ T cells from blood. The clonotype comes from a middle-aged woman in good health. DNA for the CDR3: TGTGCCAGCAGCCAATCCCCTCGCACTGAAGCTTTCTTT. Translation: CASSQSPRTEAFF. Looking up the rest from reference TRBV14 and TRBJ1-1 gives the full variable domain: EAGVTQFPSHSVIEKGQTVTLRCDPISGHDNLYWYRRVMGKEIKFLLHFVKESKQDESGMPNNRFLAERTGGTYSTLKVQPAELEDSGVYFCASSQSPRTEAFFGQGTRLTVV.